The 20 T cell receptor beta chains in this list originate from one sample, sequenced in a study of blood T cell repertoires in COVID-19. Produced via immunoSEQ multiplex PCR; TCRdb's table is partial and in-frame only. The table has 300,000 to 400,000 clones, 85% seen once. Specimen: PBMCs or T cells enriched from blood (not recorded which). The receptors come from a woman aged 25 to 39 who had been exposed to COVID-19.

CDR3 in amino acids: CASSSGGTEAFF. In DNA, the CDR3 is TGTGCCAGTAGTTCCGGGGGAACTGAAGCTTTCTTT. The chain combines TRBV19 with TRBJ1-1; possibly TRBD1 for D (5 bases). The CDR3 totals 12 residues. V shed 5 bases and J shed 5 bases, with 9 bases lying between them. Germline CDR1 and CDR2: LNHDA and SQIVND (reference sequence).

The chain is built from TRBV30 and TRBJ1-5, with 7 bases aligning to TRBD1. Trimming at V came to 2 bases and at J to 11 bases, leaving 9 bases not matched to a gene. Germline V gives CDR1 GTSNPN, CDR2 SVGIG (reference sequence). The CDR3 is made up of 13 amino acids. CDR3 sequence reads: CAWSPDRPVSQHF. The CDR3 DNA reads as TGTGCCTGGAGTCCGGACAGGCCGGTCTCCCAGCATTTT.

The V call is TRBV2, the J call TRBJ1-2; 9 positions agree with TRBD1. Trimming removed 3 bases from V and 7 bases from J; junction bases left unmatched: 6. From germline, CDR1 is SNHLY and CDR2 FYNNEI. This CDR3 contains 14 residues. The CDR3 spells CASSEDRGLGGYTF. The CDR3 DNA reads as TGTGCCAGCAGTGAGGACAGGGGATTGGGTGGCTACACCTTC.

V is TRBV7-2 and J is TRBJ2-7; TRBD2 aligns across 8 bases. Germline CDR1 reads SGHTA; CDR2 reads FQGNSA. After removal of 2 bases from V and 6 bases from J, the junction contained 9 bases not matched to a gene. This CDR3 contains 15 residues. CDR3 nucleotides: TGTGCCAGCAGCTTATCAGCCGGGACTAGGGGCGAGCAGTACTTC. Protein: CASSLSAGTRGEQYF.

The chain carries TRBV7-9 and TRBJ1-1; 12 positions match TRBD1. The CDR3 is made up of 16 amino acids. CDR1 is SEHNR and CDR2 is FQNEAQ in the germline V gene (reference sequence). V trimming: 3 bases; J trimming: 2 bases; junction bases outside the gene matches: 4. This CDR3 is CASSFSGQGANTEAFF. The DNA for the CDR3 is TGTGCCAGCAGCTTCTCGGGACAGGGGGCAAACACTGAAGCTTTCTTT.

V is TRBV2 and J is TRBJ1-1; TRBD1 matches at 7 bases. The V gene end was trimmed by 6 bases and the J gene end by 1 base; junction bases not matched to a gene: 11. CDR1 is SNHLY, CDR2 FYNNEI, per germline. The CDR3 covers 16 residues. CDR3 DNA sequence: TGTGCCAGCAGACATCTTGGACAGGAAAGGAACACTGAAGCTTTCTTT. It codes for CASRHLGQERNTEAFF.

The chain is built from TRBV15 and TRBJ1-5; no reliable D call. This CDR3 is built from 15 residues. The V gene's germline CDR1 is LNHNV and CDR2 YYDKDF (reference sequence). Trimming shortened V by 1 base and J by 5 bases, and 12 bases separated the two germline ends. CDR3 DNA sequence: TGTGCCACCAGCAGAGGTGACATTCAATATCAGCCCCAGCATTTT. This codes for CATSRGDIQYQPQHF.

The genes are TRBV9 and TRBJ1-4; D is unresolved. Trimming cost V 3 bases and J 0 bases, with 9 bases left between them. This CDR3 contains 15 residues. Germline V gene sequence: CDR1 SGDLS, CDR2 YYNGEE. The chain's CDR3 is CASSATHATNEKLFF. CDR3 nucleotides: TGTGCCAGCAGCGCTACCCATGCAACTAATGAAAAACTGTTTTTT.

The rearrangement links TRBV4-3 to TRBJ2-2, with TRBD2 matching 13 bases. Germline CDR1 and CDR2: LGHNA and YSLEER. Trimming took 4 bases from V and 2 from J; bases not matched to a gene: 4. This CDR3 contains 17 residues. CDR3 bases: TGCGCCAGCAGCCTCGGGACTAGCGGGGCTAACACCGGGGAGCTGTTTTTT. This translates into CASSLGTSGANTGELFF.

V gene TRBV7-8 combines with J gene TRBJ2-2; weak D call: TRBD2 (6 bases). The V gene lost 7 bases and the J gene lost 7 bases, with 19 bases spanning the gap. The CDR3 contains 15 residues. Germline V gene data show CDR1 as SGHVS and CDR2 as FQNEAQ. The CDR3: CASTSSGSQDGELFF. CDR3 nucleotide sequence: TGTGCCAGCACCTCATCCGGGAGCCAGGACGGGGAGCTGTTTTTT. The variable domain in full, completed from reference TRBV7-8 and TRBJ2-2, reads GAGVSQSPRYKVAKRGQDVALRCDPISGHVSLFWYQQALGQGPEFLTYFQNEAQLDKSGLPSDRFFAERPEGSVSTLKIQRTQQEDSAVYLCASTSSGSQDGELFFGEGSRLTVL.

This chain joins TRBV5-1 and TRBJ1-4; the D gene is possibly TRBD1 (6 bases). This CDR3 region has 15 residues. Between the trimmed V and J ends, which lost 0 bases and 10 bases, there was a span of 16 bases. Germline assignment: CDR1 SGHRS and CDR2 YFSETQ. The CDR3 DNA sequence: TGCGCCAGCAGCTTGGACGTGGGCAGGGGAAGAAAACTGTTTTTT. Encoded protein: CASSLDVGRGRKLFF.

This clone was recorded a few times. The chain uses TRBV2 and TRBJ1-6; 7 positions agree with TRBD1. This CDR3 region has 14 residues. With V trimmed by 6 bases and J by 7 bases, 6 bases remained unmatched. CDR1 and CDR2 (germline): SNHLY, FYNNEI. The CDR3 region is CASSEYRGNSPLHF. CDR3 DNA: TGTGCCAGCAGCGAATACAGGGGAAATTCACCCCTCCACTTT.

This chain uses TRBV19 with TRBJ2-1, with unresolved D. V was cut by 7 bases and J by 8 bases, with 12 bases left in between. The CDR3 consists of 12 residues. Germline V gene data show CDR1 as LNHDA and CDR2 as SQIVND (reference sequence). CDR3 region: CASNGGAYEQFF. CDR3 bases: TGTGCCAGTAACGGTGGTGCGTATGAGCAGTTCTTC.

The V call is TRBV19, the J call TRBJ2-3; 8 bases line up with TRBD1. The germline CDR1 and CDR2 sequences are LNHDA and SQIVND (reference sequence). V was pared by 3 bases and J by 3 bases, with 5 bases of the junction left unmatched. CDR3 length: 15 amino acids. CDR3 DNA sequence: TGTGCCAGTAGTATGGGGACAGGATTTACAGATACGCAGTATTTT. Amino acid sequence: CASSMGTGFTDTQYF.

The rearrangement links TRBV6-5 to TRBJ2-3; 7 bases are a match to TRBD1. The V and J ends lost 4 bases and 4 bases, in that order; junction bases with no gene match: 11. The CDR3 has 16 residues. Germline V gene lookup returns CDR1 MNHEY and CDR2 SVGAGI. The CDR3 DNA is TGTGCCAGCAGTTCCCCTCCGACAGGGTCTCCAGATACGCAGTATTTT. Translated, it gives CASSSPPTGSPDTQYF.

The rearrangement joins TRBV30 to TRBJ1-6; no reliable D call. Trimming took 1 base from V and 11 from J, leaving 15 bases between them. Looked up from germline, CDR1 is GTSNPN and CDR2 is SVGIG (reference sequence). CDR3 length equals 14 residues. The CDR3 DNA sequence: TGTGCCTGGAGTGGATTTGGCCTCCGAACACCCCTCCACTTT. Translated, it gives CAWSGFGLRTPLHF. The variable domain in full, with the rest retrieved from reference TRBV30 and TRBJ1-6, is SQTIHQWPATLVQPVGSPLSLECTVEGTSNPNLYWYRQAAGRGLQLLFYSVGIGQISSEVPQNLSASRPQDRQFILSSKKLLLSDSGFYLCAWSGFGLRTPLHFGNGTRLTVT.

CDR3 coding DNA: TGTGCCAGCAGTTATTTAGGGGATGAGCAGTTCTTC. Translated: CASSYLGDEQFF. V and J are TRBV6-5 and TRBJ2-1; D is perhaps TRBD1 (5 bases). Germline V CDR1 and CDR2: MNHEY, SVGAGI. With 3 bases removed from V and 8 bases from J, the gap between germline ends came to 8 bases. The CDR3 covers 12 residues.

This CDR3 is CASSEAEGTGNQPQHF. CDR3 DNA sequence: TGTGCCAGCAGTGAAGCGGAGGGGACGGGCAATCAGCCCCAGCATTTT. The rearrangement joins TRBV6-1 to TRBJ1-5; D is possibly TRBD1 (5 bases). This CDR3 contains 16 residues. CDR1 and CDR2 from the germline V gene are MNHNS and SASEGT. The germline V and J ends were trimmed by 0 bases and 2 bases, with 11 bases remaining between them.

The chain combines TRBV4-3 with TRBJ1-5; possible D gene TRBD1, 6 bases. V was shortened by 1 base and J by 3 bases, with 16 bases between the two germline ends. The CDR3 is 17 amino acids. From germline, CDR1 is LGHNA and CDR2 YSLEER. For the CDR3, the DNA is TGCGCCAGCAGCCAAGTGCGGGGGCAGGGAGACAATCAGCCCCAGCATTTT. It specifies CASSQVRGQGDNQPQHF.

This clone was observed a handful of times. DNA of the CDR3: TGTGCCAGTAGTATTCGAGGGCGGGGGAGCAATCAGCCCCAGCATTTT. Translated, it gives CASSIRGRGSNQPQHF. V usage is TRBV19 and J usage is TRBJ1-5, with D possibly being TRBD1 (5 bases). The CDR3 is made up of 16 amino acids. Germline V gene sequence: CDR1 LNHDA, CDR2 SQIVND (reference sequence). Trimming left V 3 bases short and J 1 base short, with 13 bases between.